The 22 T cell receptor beta chains reported below all come from one sample, sequenced in a study of neurological immune-mediated disorders. TCRdb re-analysed the 5' RACE reads in MiXCR, keeping a single row per CDR3 protein. The sample has approximately 51,000 distinct CDR3 sequences, approximately 3.3% seen once. Sequencing input: PBMCs. These receptors came from a man aged 40-49 years with multiple sclerosis.

This clonotype has a count of ten or more. The chain carries TRBV28 and TRBJ2-3; 9 bases fit TRBD2. This CDR3 has 17 amino acids. Germline values: CDR1 MDHEN, CDR2 SYDVKM. V lost 5 bases and J lost 1; bases outside the gene matches: 10. The CDR3 DNA is TGTGCCAGCAGTGTCCGATTAGCGGGGGCCCGCACAGATACGCAGTATTTT. It is translated as CASSVRLAGARTDTQYF.

This clonotype appeared many times. The J gene is TRBJ2-5, the V gene TRBV5-1; 7 bases fit TRBD1. Germline-derived CDR1 and CDR2 are SGHRS and YFSETQ. This CDR3 has 15 residues. V shed 4 bases, J shed 2 bases, and the junction held 8 bases outside the gene matches. This CDR3 is CASSRETGVQETQYF. The CDR3 DNA reads TGCGCCAGCAGCCGGGAAACAGGGGTTCAAGAGACCCAGTACTTC.

Ten or more counts support this clonotype. The chain employs TRBV9 and TRBJ2-7; 11 nucleotides line up with TRBD2. Germline-derived CDR1 and CDR2 are SGDLS and YYNGEE. Losses at the gene ends were 3 bases for V and 2 bases for J; bases not matched to a gene: 7. The CDR3 has 16 residues. CDR3 residues: CASSGMGLAAPYEQYF. The CDR3 bases are TGTGCCAGCAGCGGAATGGGACTAGCGGCCCCCTACGAGCAGTACTTC.

This clonotype was counted ten times or more. This chain links TRBV20-1 with TRBJ2-3; D unclear. The V gene's germline CDR1 is DFQATT and CDR2 SNEGSKA (reference sequence). This CDR3 spans 15 amino acids. V lost 0 bases, J lost 2 bases, and 12 bases lay in between. CDR3 sequence: CSARDIDTYTDTQYF. The DNA of the CDR3 is TGCAGTGCTAGAGATATAGACACCTACACAGATACGCAGTATTTT.

This clonotype was counted at least ten times. The chain combines TRBV2 with TRBJ1-5; TRBD1 matches 7 bases. Germline values: CDR1 SNHLY, CDR2 FYNNEI. CDR3 length: 13 residues. V lost 4 bases and J lost 5; bases outside the gene matches: 2. DNA of the CDR3: TGTGCCAGCAGTGGGGACAGTGATCAGCCCCAGCATTTT. Residues: CASSGDSDQPQHF. Complete variable domain (other parts from reference TRBV2 and TRBJ1-5): EPEVTQTPSHQVTQMGQEVILRCVPISNHLYFYWYRQILGQKVEFLVSFYNNEISEKSEIFDDQFSVERPDGSNFTLKIRSTKLEDSAMYFCASSGDSDQPQHFGDGTRLSIL.

The sample holds a few counts of this clonotype. The chain couples TRBV18 to TRBJ1-1; 7 positions match TRBD1. Trimming removed 4 bases from V and 5 bases from J; junction bases left unmatched: 13. Germline-derived CDR1 and CDR2 are KGHSH and LQKENI. The CDR3 totals 16 residues. The CDR3 loop reads CASSQTGVSVETEAFF. The DNA of the CDR3 is TGTGCCAGCTCACAAACAGGGGTGTCTGTGGAGACTGAAGCTTTCTTT.

This clonotype has at least ten counts. The chain has TRBV3-1 and TRBJ2-7, with D possibly matching TRBD2 (6 bases). From germline, CDR1 is LGHDT and CDR2 YNNKEL (reference sequence). V dropped 4 bases and J dropped 7 bases, with 14 bases sitting between them. This CDR3 is built from 13 residues. Here the CDR3 reads CASSPGRPREQYF. CDR3 DNA sequence: TGTGCCAGCAGCCCAGGGAGGCCCAGGGAGCAGTACTTC.

This clonotype was counted at least ten times. The rearrangement links TRBV19 to TRBJ2-3; D perhaps matches TRBD2 (6 bases). This CDR3 has 15 residues. Trimming removed 5 bases at V and 2 bases at J, with 14 bases between. Germline V CDR1 and CDR2: LNHDA, SQIVND (reference sequence). The CDR3 loop is CASSPPAGNTDTQYF. As DNA, the CDR3 is TGTGCCAGTAGTCCCCCTGCGGGAAACACAGATACGCAGTATTTT.

This clonotype was counted at least ten times. The chain carries TRBV6-5 and TRBJ1-5; 10 bases match TRBD1. The germline V gene encodes CDR1 MNHEY and CDR2 SVGAGI. The length of the CDR3 is 16 residues. V was clipped by 6 bases and J by 11 bases; unmatched bases: 16. CDR3 sequence reads: CASSPIPGQGPVAQHF. DNA of the CDR3: TGTGCCAGCAGCCCGATCCCGGGACAGGGGCCCGTAGCCCAGCATTTT.

This clonotype was seen at least ten times. The V call is TRBV10-3, the J call TRBJ2-3; D is possibly TRBD2 (6 bases). This CDR3 comprises 13 residues. V gave up 11 bases and J gave up 6 bases, with 18 bases separating them. Germline V CDR1 and CDR2: ENHRY, SYGVKD. CDR3 DNA sequence: TGTGCCGGCCAGGACGGCCGGGGGGATACGCAGTATTTT. It translates to CAGQDGRGDTQYF.

A remark on this clonotype: A much bigger clone sits one base away, suggesting this may be a read error. The chain carries TRBV2 and TRBJ1-5; TRBD1 matches at 11 bases. The CDR3 is 14 residues long. Germline V CDR1 and CDR2: SNHLY, FYNNEI. This CDR3 is CASQGQGAREPQNF. The DNA for the CDR3 is TGTGCCAGCCAAGGACAGGGGGCACGTGAGCCCCAGAATTTT. Full variable domain (outside the CDR3, taken from reference TRBV2 and TRBJ1-5): EPEVTQTPSHQVTQMGQEVILRCVPISNHLYFYWYRQILGQKVEFLVSFYNNEISEKSEIFDDQFSVERPDGSNFTLKIRSTKLEDSAMYFCASQGQGAREPQNFGDGTRLSIL.

In this sample, this clonotype turned up many times. The V call is TRBV24-1, the J call TRBJ2-7; D call uncertain. The V gene lost 3 bases and the J gene lost 6 bases, with 11 bases spanning the gap. This CDR3 comprises 13 residues. The germline CDR1 and CDR2 sequences are KGHDR and SFDVKD. The CDR3 DNA reads TGTGCCACCAGTGATAGACGGCTCTCCGAGCAGTACTTC. It is translated as CATSDRRLSEQYF.

Of note for this clonotype: One end of the junction varies from germline; a read error may be responsible. The genes are TRBV3-1 and TRBJ1-5; D possibly corresponds to TRBD1 (5 bases). The CDR3 has 15 residues. The germline V gene has CDR1 LGHDT and CDR2 YNNKEL (reference sequence). CDR3 nucleotides: TGTGCCAGCAGCCAAGGGACCCAGGGTATCCAGCCCCAGAATTTT. Amino acid sequence: CASSQGTQGIQPQNF.

This clonotype has more than one count but fewer than ten. The chain uses TRBV12-3 or TRBV12-4 and TRBJ2-1; D may be TRBD1 or TRBD2 (5 bases each). CDR3 length: 13 amino acids. V was clipped by 6 bases and J by 6 bases, with 12 bases between them. CDR3 sequence (DNA): TGTGCCAGCAGCCTCACCGGGACCAATGAGCAGTTCTTC. Its protein is CASSLTGTNEQFF.

At least ten counts were recorded for this clonotype. The V and J genes are TRBV20-1 and TRBJ1-1, with D tentatively TRBD1 (5 bases). The CDR3 runs 15 residues. Between the trimmed V and J ends, which lost 4 bases and 5 bases, there was a span of 20 bases. Germline V gene sequence: CDR1 DFQATT, CDR2 SNEGSKA (reference sequence). CDR3 DNA sequence: TGCAGTGCTACCGGATCGGGGGGTGTTCGTACTGAAGCTTTCTTT. As protein: CSATGSGGVRTEAFF.

This clonotype showed up many times. This rearrangement joins TRBV20-1 to TRBJ1-1; 11 positions match TRBD1. V shed 1 base, J shed 3 bases, and the junction held 1 base outside the gene matches. Per germline, CDR1 DFQATT and CDR2 SNEGSKA (reference sequence). The length of the CDR3 is 14 residues. The CDR3 region is CSARGTGGDTEAFF. The CDR3 region has the DNA TGCAGTGCTAGAGGGACAGGGGGCGACACTGAAGCTTTCTTT.

The sample holds many counts of this clonotype. The V gene is TRBV20-1, the J gene TRBJ2-3, with 9 bases aligning to TRBD2. V gave up 7 bases and J gave up 5 bases; unmatched junction bases: 4. Germline V gene data show CDR1 as DFQATT and CDR2 as SNEGSKA (reference sequence). The CDR3 sequence is 12 residues long. This CDR3 is CSGGGDRDTQYF. As DNA, the CDR3 is TGCAGTGGCGGGGGGGATAGAGATACGCAGTATTTT.

This clonotype was seen ten or more times. The chain recombines TRBV5-1 with TRBJ1-1, with 9 bases that match TRBD1. J was trimmed by 4 bases and V by 4 bases; bases with no gene match: 8. Germline CDR1 SGHRS, CDR2 YFSETQ. This CDR3 has 15 amino acids. The CDR3 spells CASSIGTGKGTEAFF. Here the CDR3 DNA reads TGCGCCAGCAGCATCGGGACAGGGAAGGGCACTGAAGCTTTCTTT.

This clonotype was detected ten times or more. One junction end does not reproduce the germline sequence, and a read error may be involved. The rearrangement links TRBV5-1 to TRBJ1-6; D gene uncertain. CDR1 and CDR2 (germline): SGHRS, YFSETQ. This CDR3 contains 16 residues. The CDR3 DNA reads as TGCGCCAGCAGCCTTGGCGGCGGCCTTGGTAATTCACCCCTCAACTTT. Its translation is CASSLGGGLGNSPLNF.

This clonotype turned up a few times. This may stem from a read error, because a much larger clone lies one nucleotide away. The genes are TRBV29-1 and TRBJ2-1, with TRBD2 matching over 8 bases. The CDR3 length is 17 residues. Germline V CDR1 and CDR2: SQVTM, ANQGSEA. The trim removed 7 bases at V and 8 bases at J, leaving 22 bases unmatched. CDR3 residues: CSERGFVKRGTLDEQFF. CDR3 in DNA: TGCAGCGAGCGGGGGTTCGTAAAGCGGGGGACCCTCGATGAGCAGTTCTTC.

This clonotype was observed at least ten times. A read error may produce the germline difference seen at one junction end. This chain joins TRBV29-1 and TRBJ1-6, with a weak D call TRBD1 (5 bases). The CDR3 sequence is 14 residues long. Germline V lookup: CDR1 SQVTM, CDR2 ANQGSEA. The CDR3: CSVQMGRDNSPLNF. The DNA for the CDR3 is TGCAGCGTTCAAATGGGCAGGGATAATTCACCCCTCAACTTT.

The CDR3 DNA sequence: TGTGCCAGCATTAAGGCTAGCGGGGGATTCACAGATACGCAGTATTTT. This codes for CASIKASGGFTDTQYF. This chain links TRBV28 with TRBJ2-3; the match to TRBD2 covers 10 bases. V lost 7 bases and J lost 2; bases outside the gene matches: 9. Germline lookup yields CDR1 MDHEN and CDR2 SYDVKM. This CDR3 has 16 residues.